Sequencing of this T cell receptor (beta chain) was carried out in a study of T cells after posttransplantation cyclophosphamide listed by TCRdb under 2016. Broadly, across the study: Using TRB sequencing, the study followed how the T cell repertoire reconstituted after myeloablative bone marrow transplantation in which posttransplantation cyclophosphamide served as GVHD prophylaxis. Samples from about 32 PTCy-treated patients and under 20 related bone marrow donors of those patients were subjected to antigen receptor sequencing. Blood from all 35 or so PTCy patients with 1-year posttransplant specimens was subjected to TRB sequencing. TRB sequencing was also done on up to 3 additional blood samples from 2 to 5.2 years after transplant in 3 patients, and on pretransplant blood from 4 patients. Because TRA and TRB clonality correlated tightly in roughly nine samples, the subsequent TCR analyses were limited to TRB only. Public TRB sequences were checked against a database of over 3,500 sequences associated with responses to pathogens, tumor antigens, self-antigens and alloantigens.

Of note for this clone: No cognate antigen has been identified for it. No base quality information exists; no much larger clone differs at one position.

Including cysteine and phenylalanine, the CDR3 has 16 amino acids. The CDR3 DNA has 48 bases and is translated from base 1. The germline V gene specifies SGHTA as CDR1 and FQGNSA as CDR2. At the junction V is shortened by 1 base and J by 7 bases, with 17 bases in between. TRB sequencing used genomic DNA with the immunoSEQ assay at survey resolution or the hsTCRB kit. In the authors' own workflow: The immunoSEQ software handled initial read processing, and the LymphoSeq R package was used for repertoire analyses. For each TRB dataset, clonality was calculated as 1 minus normalized Shannon entropy, and the Gini coefficient was computed as well. To infer phenotypes in unsorted samples, TRB sequences from sorted subsets of the recipient or donor were mapped onto the unsorted samples of the same recipient. TCRdb stores this immuneACCESS table with in-frame sequences only. Part of the clones is absent; in the studies checked, under half of the shortfall reflects unresolved V genes, and no reason is known for the rest. V, J and clone size are those of that table, while D and trimming were read from the DNA. The sample table holds about 11,000 clones, of which about 89% were seen once. 27% of the sample belongs to the ten largest clones.

What the work shows at the level of the full study, not this receptor alone: The TRB repertoires of T cells infiltrating skin or the GI tract showed only limited overlap with the TRB repertoires found in blood. Donor-recipient similarity was low at 1-2 months but increased during the first year, and donor CD8+ memory clones often dominated later blood repertoires. Across the 45 patients, TRB clonality was highly associated with recipient CMV seropositivity and CMV reactivation, and diversity with PTCy was similar to that in the CNI/methotrexate controls.

Taken with the paper, the label for treatment or condition translates to: high-dose cyclophosphamide on days +3 and +4 as single-agent GVHD prophylaxis. Patients in the PTCy group got busulfan and fludarabine conditioning, a marrow graft from a related or unrelated donor, and cyclophosphamide on days +3 and +4. PTCy-treated patients came from a prospective multi-institutional clinical trial. Peripheral blood and bone marrow mononuclear cells were isolated by Ficoll-Hypaque density centrifugation and were cryopreserved. CD4+ and CD8+ T cells, including naive and memory subsets, were sorted by FACS on a FACSAria II.

The sequencing here drew on CD4+ T cells sorted from PBMCs, taken after allogeneic stem cell transplant with posttransplant cyclophosphamide. This TCR was sampled from a male patient in his thirties who received an allogeneic stem cell transplant from a related donor, was CMV-positive, and had acute GVHD only. A transplant means some T cells may be of graft donor rather than patient origin. This chain is built from TRBV7-2 and TRBJ2-1; tentative D gene TRBD2, with 6 bases matching. The sequenced DNA: TGTGCCAGCAGCTTAGGGGGAGTGGGGGGTTGGAATGAGCAGTTCTTC. Its protein product is CASSLGGVGGWNEQFF.